This T cell receptor (beta chain) was recorded in a study of T-cell reconstitution after alpha-beta-depleted transplantation in children. This clonotype was counted a few times. The antigen remains undetermined. Regarding the study as a whole: T-cell counts and diversity were attributed mostly to newly produced T cells one year after transplant. Surviving recipient T cells and intrathymic progenitors accounted for some patients' high TCRbeta diversity at day 60. Approximately two months post-transplant, alpha-beta T cells reportedly originated from several hundred expanded graft clones.

Preparing the TCRbeta library involved the use of unique molecular identifiers. TCRdb analysed the PCR reads with MiXCR anew, one entry per CDR3 protein. The data contain roughly 790,000 distinct CDR3 sequences, 16% of them seen just once; the ten biggest clones take up roughly 5%. The CDR3 runs to 16 residues. V was clipped by 6 bases and J by 2 bases, with 19 bases between them. Germline assignment: CDR1 SGHRS and CDR2 YFSETQ. J is TRBJ2-3 and V is TRBV5-1, with D perhaps given as TRBD1 or TRBD2 (5 bases each). This specimen consisted of PBMCs, mostly from graft donor cells, obtained 360 days after TCRalphabeta/CD19-depleted stem cell transplant. This TCR was sampled from a male patient under 18 who had a stem cell transplant for acute lymphoblastic leukemia, so the T cells may come from the graft donor. For the CDR3, the DNA is TGCGCCAGCAAACGGGGCGGATTCCTCCACACAGATACGCAGTATTTT. This codes for CASKRGGFLHTDTQYF.